This TCR beta chain was profiled in a study of breast tumors, draining lymph nodes, adjacent tissues. Axillary draining lymph nodes of breast cancer patients supplied the node samples. MiXCR, applied by TCRdb to the multiplex PCR reads, yields one record per CDR3 protein. Of about 180,000 distinct CDR3 sequences listed, about 33% are singletons. The table lists this clonotype with many counts. The clonotype comes from a female donor with breast cancer. Some clones in this sample may be carry-over from other donors' samples. The sample comprised axillary lymph node tissue.

CDR3 amino acids: CASSQDGYTDTQYF. The CDR3 region has the DNA TGTGCCAGCAGCCAAGACGGCTACACAGATACGCAGTATTTT. V and J are TRBV7-2 and TRBJ2-3, with D unresolved. CDR3 length: 14 residues. Deletions cut 5 bases from V and 2 bases from J, with 11 bases between. Germline-derived CDR1 and CDR2 are SGHTA and FQGNSA.